The source of this T cell receptor (beta chain) is a study of spatial heterogeneity in lung cancer. Study details: Beta-chain sequences consistently outnumbered alpha-chain sequences in detection.

Time point meaning: sample taken at primary tumor resection. From tumor, nontumor lung or frozen PBMC, whole RNA was taken unsorted for sequencing. Trimming pared 0 bases from V and 6 bases from J, leaving 12 bases between. The CDR3 sequence is 14 residues long. Germline V gene data show CDR1 as LNHDA and CDR2 as SQIVND (reference sequence). A remark on this clonotype: Its antigen is currently unknown.

Study results and limitations: There were more appearances of ubiquitous expanded tumor TCRs in blood at resection than at follow-up.

TCRdb re-derived calls from the 5' RACE reads in MiXCR, one entry per CDR3 protein. The table has 20,000 to 25,000 distinct CDR3 sequences, more than 5% seen once; the top ten hold less than 45%. The V gene is TRBV19, the J gene TRBJ2-7, with a tentative D call TRBD1 (6 bases). The source is a male donor with early-stage non-small cell lung cancer. This specimen was PBMCs, taken at surgery. In nucleotides, the CDR3 is TGTGCCAGTAGTATAGACCCCGGACAGAGCGAGCAGTACTTC. This gives the protein CASSIDPGQSEQYF.